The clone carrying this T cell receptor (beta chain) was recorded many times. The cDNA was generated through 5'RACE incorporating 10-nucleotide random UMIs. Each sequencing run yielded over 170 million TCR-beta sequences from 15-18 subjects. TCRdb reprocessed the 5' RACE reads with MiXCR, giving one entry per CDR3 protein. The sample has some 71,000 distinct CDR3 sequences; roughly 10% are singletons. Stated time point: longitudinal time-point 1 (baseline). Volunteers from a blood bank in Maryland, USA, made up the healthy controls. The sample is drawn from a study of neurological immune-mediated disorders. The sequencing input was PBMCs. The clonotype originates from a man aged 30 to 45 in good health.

The CDR3 region has the DNA TGTGCCAGCAGTTTCTCTTGGGACAACGATAAAGCTTTCTTT. Amino acids: CASSFSWDNDKAFF. This sequence joins TRBV28 and TRBJ1-1, with a weak D call TRBD1 (6 bases). Germline CDR1 reads MDHEN; CDR2 reads SYDVKM. CDR3 length: 14 residues. Trimming cost V 3 bases and J 9 bases, with 17 bases left between them.